Presented here are 14 T cell receptor beta chains from one specimen sequenced in a study of T cells in localized non-small cell lung cancer. This table comes from immunoSEQ multiplex PCR, and its TCRdb copy is limited to in-frame clones, with some not included. The repertoire holds more than 1,000 clones, with approximately 25% as singletons. The sequencing here drew on normal lung tissue next to the tumor, taken before any cancer treatment. These receptors were collected from a woman aged 35 to 75 with stage I squamous cell lung carcinoma.

The chain links TRBV11-3 to TRBJ2-7, with 9 bases fitting TRBD1. Germline CDR1 SGHNT, CDR2 YENEEA. CDR3 size: 17 residues. Unmatched junction bases numbered 10, after V lost 1 base and J lost 3 bases. The CDR3 DNA reads as TGTGCCAGCAGCTTAGGGGGGACAGGGTCGACCCGCTACGAGCAGTACTTC. It translates to CASSLGGTGSTRYEQYF. Looking up the rest from reference TRBV11-3 and TRBJ2-7 gives the full variable domain: EAGVVQSPRYKIIEKKQPVAFWCNPISGHNTLYWYLQNLGQGPELLIRYENEEAVDDSQLPKDRFSAERLKGVDSTLKIQPAELGDSAVYLCASSLGGTGSTRYEQYFGPGTRLTVT.

This clone is deemed medium-sized. The V and J genes are TRBV6-8 and TRBJ1-4; D is perhaps TRBD1 (6 bases). Germline V gene data show CDR1 as MNHGY and CDR2 as SAAAGT. Deletions cut 5 bases from V and 7 bases from J, with 17 bases between. CDR3 size: 15 residues. The CDR3 DNA reads as TGTGCCAGCAGTCCCGCCCAGGGGTCACCTGAAAAACTGTTTTTT. Its translation: CASSPAQGSPEKLFF.

This clone is judged medium-sized (0.01 to 0.1%). This sequence joins TRBV11-3 and TRBJ2-7; 11 nucleotides match TRBD2. V lost 2 bases, J lost 4 bases, and 4 bases stayed unmatched. Germline V gene sequence: CDR1 SGHNT, CDR2 YENEEA. The CDR3 is 15 residues long. The CDR3, as DNA: TGTGCCAGCAGCTTATCGCTAGCGGGAGGTTACGAGCAGTACTTC. As protein: CASSLSLAGGYEQYF.

This clone was seen more than once but under ten times. V and J are TRBV11-3 and TRBJ2-3; tentatively, D is TRBD1 or TRBD2 (5 bases each). The germline CDR1 and CDR2 sequences are SGHNT and YENEEA. V dropped 1 base and J dropped 0 bases, with 17 bases sitting between them. The CDR3 extends over 18 amino acids. The CDR3 region is CASSLGGWGAASTDTQYF. In nucleotides, the CDR3 is TGTGCCAGCAGCTTAGGGGGCTGGGGAGCGGCTAGCACAGATACGCAGTATTTT.

The chain carries TRBV6-8 and TRBJ1-1; 10 nucleotides agree with TRBD1. This CDR3 is 15 amino acids long. Germline V gene lookup returns CDR1 MNHGY and CDR2 SAAAGT. Unmatched junction bases numbered 8, after V lost 4 bases and J lost 6 bases. CDR3 sequence reads: CASSSLGTGEAEAFF. The CDR3 DNA follows: TGTGCCAGCAGTTCGCTCGGGACAGGGGAGGCTGAAGCTTTCTTT.

The chain links TRBV10-2 to TRBJ2-1; 13 positions match TRBD2. J lost 9 bases, V lost 8 bases, and 4 bases had no gene match. From germline, CDR1 is WSHSY and CDR2 SAAADI. The CDR3 has 13 residues. CDR3 DNA: TGCGCCAGCCGACTAGCGGGAGGTCTTGAGCAGTTCTTC. It codes for CASRLAGGLEQFF.

The table lists this clone with a few counts. This chain joins TRBV19 and TRBJ1-1; tentatively, D is TRBD1 (6 bases). This CDR3 is 13 amino acids long. V shed 7 bases and J shed 4 bases, with 13 bases lying between them. Germline CDR1 LNHDA, CDR2 SQIVND (reference sequence). The CDR3 loop is CASKGGGATEAFF. In DNA form, the CDR3 reads TGTGCCAGTAAGGGGGGCGGGGCCACTGAAGCTTTCTTT.

The chain has TRBV6-8 and TRBJ2-7; D is possibly TRBD1 or TRBD2 (5 bases each). The CDR3 is made up of 16 amino acids. V shed 5 bases and J shed 1 base, with 18 bases lying between them. Germline loops: CDR1 MNHGY, CDR2 SAAAGT. The CDR3 nucleotides read TGTGCCAGCAGTGCCTCCTTGGGACGGGCGTCCTACGAGCAGTACTTC. Translation: CASSASLGRASYEQYF.

This chain connects TRBV15 to TRBJ2-2; perhaps TRBD1 as D (6 bases). The CDR3 is 15 amino acids. Germline V gene data show CDR1 as LNHNV and CDR2 as YYDKDF (reference sequence). V was clipped by 0 bases and J by 2 bases, with 7 bases between them. The CDR3 region is CATSRDRGNTGELFF. CDR3 sequence (DNA): TGTGCCACCAGCAGAGACAGGGGAAACACCGGGGAGCTGTTTTTT. Based on the CDR3 plus reference TRBV15 and TRBJ2-2, the full variable domain is DAMVIQNPRYQVTQFGKPVTLSCSQTLNHNVMYWYQQKSSQAPKLLFHYYDKDFNNEADTPDNFQSRRPNTSFCFLDIRSPGLGDTAMYLCATSRDRGNTGELFFGEGSRLTVL.

The rearrangement links TRBV12-5 to TRBJ2-7; D gene uncertain. V was shortened by 1 base and J by 12 bases, with 13 bases between the two germline ends. Germline V lookup: CDR1 LGHNT, CDR2 FRNRAP. The CDR3 has 12 amino acids. CDR3 coding DNA: TGTGCTAGTGGTTTGGACAACACCGCACCGTACTTC. Translating it yields CASGLDNTAPYF.

The rearrangement joins TRBV10-3 to TRBJ1-4; a weak D match, TRBD1 (6 bases). Per germline, CDR1 ENHRY and CDR2 SYGVKD. Trimming shortened V by 0 bases and J by 7 bases, and 12 bases separated the two germline ends. CDR3 size: 15 residues. The CDR3 sequence: CAISESRGGGEKLFF. The CDR3 DNA reads TGTGCCATCAGTGAGTCAAGGGGAGGGGGTGAAAAACTGTTTTTT.

This sequence joins TRBV19 and TRBJ2-7; 13 bases are a match to TRBD2. Germline values: CDR1 LNHDA, CDR2 SQIVND (reference sequence). This CDR3 comprises 14 residues. J lost 6 bases, V lost 6 bases, and 5 bases had no gene match. In nucleotides, the CDR3 is TGTGCCAGTAGGGGGACTAGCGGGATTAGCGAGCAGTACTTC. It encodes CASRGTSGISEQYF.

CDR3 in amino acids: CASSPSHRGSYEQYF. The CDR3 nucleotides read TGCGCCAGCAGCCCATCTCACAGGGGGAGCTACGAGCAGTACTTC. The J gene is TRBJ2-7, the V gene TRBV5-1, with 8 bases matching TRBD1. CDR1 and CDR2 (germline): SGHRS, YFSETQ. This CDR3 is built from 15 residues. The ends lost 4 bases at V and 3 bases at J; junction bases unmatched: 9.

CDR3 nucleotide sequence: TGTGCCAGCTCACCCCCTGGGGCCCAAGAGACCCAGTACTTC. Protein: CASSPPGAQETQYF. The gene calls are TRBV18 and TRBJ2-5; D is perhaps TRBD1 (5 bases). V lost 3 bases, J lost 1 base, and 9 bases lay in between. Germline CDR1 KGHSH, CDR2 LQKENI. The CDR3 is 14 amino acids.